One and the same sample provided the 8 T cell receptor beta chains below, sequenced in a study of T cell responses to AZD1222 COVID-19 vaccine. The method was immunoSEQ multiplex PCR; TCRdb's version includes in-frame clones alone and lacks a portion of them. The sample holds approximately 120,000 clones, approximately 90% seen once. The sequences come from peripheral blood, collected on day 0 of AZD1222 vaccination. Every receptor here comes from an adult in good health.

The V and J genes are TRBV10-2 and TRBJ1-2, with 9 bases fitting TRBD1. V lost 7 bases, J lost 1 base, and 4 bases stayed unmatched. The CDR3 is 14 residues long. The germline CDR1 and CDR2 sequences are WSHSY and SAAADI. CDR3 amino acids: CASKGTGRNYGYTF. CDR3 DNA: TGCGCCAGCAAGGGGACAGGGCGTAACTATGGCTACACCTTC.

V is TRBV27 and J is TRBJ2-2, with D possibly matching TRBD2 (6 bases). The CDR3 sequence is 14 residues long. Trimming shortened V by 4 bases and J by 6 bases, and 12 bases separated the two germline ends. The V gene's germline CDR1 is MNHEY and CDR2 SMNVEV (reference sequence). The CDR3 here is CASSSVGGSGELFF. Here the CDR3 DNA reads TGTGCCAGCAGTTCCGTTGGGGGGTCCGGGGAGCTGTTTTTT.

The chain has TRBV4-3 and TRBJ2-7, with 9 nucleotides matching TRBD1. The CDR3 totals 15 residues. The germline CDR1 and CDR2 sequences are LGHNA and YSLEER. V lost 1 base to trimming and J lost 3 bases; unmatched junction nucleotides: 4. This CDR3 is CASSQVGQGIYEQYF. In nucleotides, the CDR3 is TGCGCCAGCAGCCAAGTAGGACAGGGGATCTACGAGCAGTACTTC.

The chain uses TRBV5-5 and TRBJ1-5, with TRBD1 as a possible D gene (5 bases). The germline V and J ends were trimmed by 0 bases and 0 bases, with 10 bases remaining between them. The germline CDR1 and CDR2 sequences are SGHKS and YYEKEE (reference sequence). The CDR3 consists of 16 residues. The CDR3 DNA follows: TGTGCCAGCAGCTTGGACTACCAGGGTAGCAATCAGCCCCAGCATTTT. It translates to CASSLDYQGSNQPQHF.

The CDR3 here is CASSVWQGPASYNSPLHF. Here the CDR3 DNA reads TGTGCCAGCAGTGTTTGGCAGGGCCCTGCCTCCTATAATTCACCCCTCCACTTT. The chain joins TRBV2 to TRBJ1-6, with D perhaps matching TRBD1 (5 bases). Deletions cut 4 bases from V and 0 bases from J, with 16 bases between. This CDR3 region has 18 residues. Germline assignment: CDR1 SNHLY and CDR2 FYNNEI.

This clone was observed once. The rearrangement links TRBV7-2 to TRBJ1-1; perhaps TRBD1 as D (5 bases). CDR3 length equals 14 residues. The germline V and J ends were trimmed by 5 bases and 7 bases, with 17 bases remaining between them. In germline, CDR1 is SGHTA, CDR2 FQGNSA. CDR3 loop: CASSPYGGTYEAFF. The DNA for the CDR3 is TGTGCCAGCAGCCCGTATGGGGGGACTTATGAAGCTTTCTTT.

This chain uses TRBV9 with TRBJ1-5; D is perhaps TRBD1 (5 bases). There are 15 residues in the CDR3. Trimming pared 4 bases from V and 3 bases from J, leaving 14 bases between. Germline loops: CDR1 SGDLS, CDR2 YYNGEE. The CDR3 reads CASSPGGMINQPQHF. CDR3 nucleotide sequence: TGTGCCAGCAGCCCGGGGGGGATGATCAATCAGCCCCAGCATTTT.

This chain connects TRBV5-5 to TRBJ2-6; TRBD1 is a possible D gene (6 bases). V was clipped by 2 bases and J by 1 base, with 16 bases between them. CDR1 SGHKS and CDR2 YYEKEE come from the germline V gene (reference sequence). The CDR3 spans 18 residues. The CDR3 reads CASSFRIPGASGANVLTF. CDR3 nucleotide sequence: TGTGCCAGCAGCTTCCGAATACCAGGGGCGTCTGGGGCCAACGTCCTGACTTTC.